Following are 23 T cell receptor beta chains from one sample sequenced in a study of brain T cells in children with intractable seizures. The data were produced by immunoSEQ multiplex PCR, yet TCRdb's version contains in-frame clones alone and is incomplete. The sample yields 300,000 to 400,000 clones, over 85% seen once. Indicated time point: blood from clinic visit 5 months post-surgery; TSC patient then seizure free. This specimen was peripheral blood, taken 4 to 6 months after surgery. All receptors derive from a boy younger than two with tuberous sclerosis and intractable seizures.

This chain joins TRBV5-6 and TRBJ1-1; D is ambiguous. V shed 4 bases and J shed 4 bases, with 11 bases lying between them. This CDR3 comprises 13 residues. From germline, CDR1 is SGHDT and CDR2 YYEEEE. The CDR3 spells CASSIGKLTEAFF. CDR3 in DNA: TGTGCCAGCAGCATTGGTAAGCTCACTGAAGCTTTCTTT.

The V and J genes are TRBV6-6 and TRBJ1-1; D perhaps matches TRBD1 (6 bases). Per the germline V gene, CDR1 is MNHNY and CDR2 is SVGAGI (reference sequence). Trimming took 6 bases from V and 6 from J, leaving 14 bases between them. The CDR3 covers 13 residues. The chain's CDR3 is CASRPNRDSEAFF. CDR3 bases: TGTGCCAGCAGGCCTAACAGGGACTCTGAAGCTTTCTTT.

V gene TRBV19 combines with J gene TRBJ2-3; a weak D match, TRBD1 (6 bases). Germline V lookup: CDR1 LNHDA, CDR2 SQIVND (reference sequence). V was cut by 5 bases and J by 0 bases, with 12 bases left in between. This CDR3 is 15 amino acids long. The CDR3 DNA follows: TGTGCCAGTAGTGGACAGATACGAAGCACAGATACGCAGTATTTT. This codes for CASSGQIRSTDTQYF.

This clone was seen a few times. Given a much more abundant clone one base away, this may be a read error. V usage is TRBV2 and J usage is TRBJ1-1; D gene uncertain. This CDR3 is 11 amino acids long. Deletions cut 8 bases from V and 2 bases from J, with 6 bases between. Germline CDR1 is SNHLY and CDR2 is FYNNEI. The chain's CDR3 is CASGFNTEAFF. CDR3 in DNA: TGTGCCAGCGGCTTTAACACTGAAGCTTTCTTT.

The CDR3 protein is CASSFTGIPEAFF. The DNA of the CDR3 is TGCGCCAGCAGCTTTACAGGGATCCCTGAAGCTTTCTTT. V usage is TRBV5-1 and J usage is TRBJ1-1, with a possible D match to TRBD1 (6 bases). Trimming shortened V by 2 bases and J by 6 bases, and 11 bases separated the two germline ends. Germline CDR1 reads SGHRS; CDR2 reads YFSETQ. This CDR3 is built from 13 residues.

CDR3: CASAWQGNQPQHF. The CDR3 bases are TGTGCCAGCGCCTGGCAGGGCAATCAGCCCCAGCATTTT. The chain joins TRBV7-2 to TRBJ1-5; D unresolved. V dropped 8 bases and J dropped 2 bases, with 10 bases sitting between them. Germline values: CDR1 SGHTA, CDR2 FQGNSA. The CDR3 length is 13 residues.

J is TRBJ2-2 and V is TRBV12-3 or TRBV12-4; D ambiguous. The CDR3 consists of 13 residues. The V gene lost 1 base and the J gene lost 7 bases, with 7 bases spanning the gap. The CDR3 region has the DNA TGTGCCAGCAGTTTAGTGGATAACGGGGAGCTGTTTTTT. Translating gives CASSLVDNGELFF.

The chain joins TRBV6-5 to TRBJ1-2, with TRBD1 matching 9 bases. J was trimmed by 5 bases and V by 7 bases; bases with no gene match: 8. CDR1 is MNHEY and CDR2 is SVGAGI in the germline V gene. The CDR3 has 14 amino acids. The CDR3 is CASTGGGTGYGYTF. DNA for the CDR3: TGTGCCAGCACAGGAGGGGGGACAGGGTATGGCTACACCTTC.

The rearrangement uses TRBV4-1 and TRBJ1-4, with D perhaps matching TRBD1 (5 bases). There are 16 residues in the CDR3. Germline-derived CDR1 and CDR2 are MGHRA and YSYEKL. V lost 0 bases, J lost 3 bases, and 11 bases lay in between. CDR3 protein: CASSQEGLKPNEKLFF. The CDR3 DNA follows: TGCGCCAGCAGCCAAGAGGGACTCAAACCTAATGAAAAACTGTTTTTT.

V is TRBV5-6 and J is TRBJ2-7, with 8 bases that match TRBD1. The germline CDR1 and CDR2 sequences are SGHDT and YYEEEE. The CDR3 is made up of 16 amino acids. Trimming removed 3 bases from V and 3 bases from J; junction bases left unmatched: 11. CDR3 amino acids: CASSSADRGLIYEQYF. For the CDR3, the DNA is TGTGCCAGCAGCTCCGCTGACAGGGGCCTAATCTACGAGCAGTACTTC.

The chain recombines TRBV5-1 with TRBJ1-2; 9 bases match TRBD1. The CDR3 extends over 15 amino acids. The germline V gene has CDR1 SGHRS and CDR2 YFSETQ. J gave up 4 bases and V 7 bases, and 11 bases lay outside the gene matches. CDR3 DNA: TGCGCCAGCTCAGCCACAGGGGGCGGCGGCTATGGCTACACCTTC. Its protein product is CASSATGGGGYGYTF.

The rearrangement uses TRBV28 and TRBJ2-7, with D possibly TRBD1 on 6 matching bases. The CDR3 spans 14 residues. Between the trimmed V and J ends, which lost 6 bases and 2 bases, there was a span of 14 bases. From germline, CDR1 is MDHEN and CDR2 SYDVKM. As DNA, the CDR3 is TGTGCCAGCAGACCCGGGACAATCACCTACGAGCAGTACTTC. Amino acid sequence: CASRPGTITYEQYF.

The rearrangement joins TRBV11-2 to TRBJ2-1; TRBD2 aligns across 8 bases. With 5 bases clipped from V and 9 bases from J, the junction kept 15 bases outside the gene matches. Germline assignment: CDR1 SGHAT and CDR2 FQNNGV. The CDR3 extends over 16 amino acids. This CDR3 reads CASSRGLGTRVIEQFF. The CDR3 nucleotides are TGTGCCAGCAGCCGCGGTCTCGGGACTAGGGTCATTGAGCAGTTCTTC.

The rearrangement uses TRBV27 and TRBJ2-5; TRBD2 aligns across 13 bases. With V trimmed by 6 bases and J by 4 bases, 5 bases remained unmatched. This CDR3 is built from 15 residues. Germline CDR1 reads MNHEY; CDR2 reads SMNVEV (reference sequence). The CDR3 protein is CASRAGTSGIETQYF. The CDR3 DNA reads TGTGCCAGCAGGGCCGGGACTAGCGGGATAGAGACCCAGTACTTC.

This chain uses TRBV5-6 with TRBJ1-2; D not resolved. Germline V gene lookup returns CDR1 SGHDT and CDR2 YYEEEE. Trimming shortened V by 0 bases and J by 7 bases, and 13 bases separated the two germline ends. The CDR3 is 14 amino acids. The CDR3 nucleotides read TGTGCCAGCAGCTTGGTAAGGGAAGGGTTTGGCTACACCTTC. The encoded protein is CASSLVREGFGYTF.

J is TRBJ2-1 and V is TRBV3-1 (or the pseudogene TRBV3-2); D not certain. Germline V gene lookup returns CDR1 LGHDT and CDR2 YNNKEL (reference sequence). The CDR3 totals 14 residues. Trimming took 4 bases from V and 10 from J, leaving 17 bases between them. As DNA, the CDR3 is TGTGCCAGCAGCCGCAGATCCAATACAGAGGAGCAGTTCTTC. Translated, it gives CASSRRSNTEEQFF.

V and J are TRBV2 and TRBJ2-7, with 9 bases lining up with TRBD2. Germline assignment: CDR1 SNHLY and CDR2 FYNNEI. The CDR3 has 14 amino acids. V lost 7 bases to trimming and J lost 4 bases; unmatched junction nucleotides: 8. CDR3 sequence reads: CASNLSGSEYEQYF. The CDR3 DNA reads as TGTGCCAGCAACCTTAGCGGGAGTGAGTACGAGCAGTACTTC.

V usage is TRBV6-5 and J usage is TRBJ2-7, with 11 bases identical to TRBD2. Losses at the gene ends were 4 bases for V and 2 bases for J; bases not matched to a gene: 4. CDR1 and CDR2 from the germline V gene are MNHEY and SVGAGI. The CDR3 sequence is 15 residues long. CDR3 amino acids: CASSSLAGGTYEQYF. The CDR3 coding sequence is TGTGCCAGCAGTTCCCTAGCGGGAGGCACCTACGAGCAGTACTTC.

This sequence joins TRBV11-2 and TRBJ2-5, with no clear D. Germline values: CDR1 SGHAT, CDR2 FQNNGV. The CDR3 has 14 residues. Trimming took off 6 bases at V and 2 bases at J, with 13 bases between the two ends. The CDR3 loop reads CASRTATRQETQYF. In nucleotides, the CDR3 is TGTGCCAGCAGGACCGCGACACGACAAGAGACCCAGTACTTC.

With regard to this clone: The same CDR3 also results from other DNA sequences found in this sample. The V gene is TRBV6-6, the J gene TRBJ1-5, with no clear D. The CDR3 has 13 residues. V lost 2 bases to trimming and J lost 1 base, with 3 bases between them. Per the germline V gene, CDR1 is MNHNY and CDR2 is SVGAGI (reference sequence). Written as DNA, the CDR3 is TGTGCCAGCAGTTACGGGAGCAATCAGCCCCAGCATTTT. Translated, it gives CASSYGSNQPQHF.

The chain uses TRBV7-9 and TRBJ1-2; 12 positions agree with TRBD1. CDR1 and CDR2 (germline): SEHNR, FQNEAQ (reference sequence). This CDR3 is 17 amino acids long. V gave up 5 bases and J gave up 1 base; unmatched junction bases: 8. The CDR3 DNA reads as TGTGCCAGCAGCCACCGGGACAGGGGGCCGAGTAACTATGGCTACACCTTC. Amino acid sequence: CASSHRDRGPSNYGYTF.

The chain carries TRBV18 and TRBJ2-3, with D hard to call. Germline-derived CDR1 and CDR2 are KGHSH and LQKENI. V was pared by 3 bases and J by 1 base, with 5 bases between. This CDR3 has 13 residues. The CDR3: CASSPVGTDTQYF. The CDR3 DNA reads TGTGCCAGCTCACCGGTTGGCACAGATACGCAGTATTTT. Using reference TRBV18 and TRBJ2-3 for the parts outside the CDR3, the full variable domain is NAGVMQNPRHLVRRRGQEARLRCSPMKGHSHVYWYRQLPEEGLKFMVYLQKENIIDESGMPKERFSAEFPKEGPSILRIQQVVRGDSAAYFCASSPVGTDTQYFGPGTRLTVL.

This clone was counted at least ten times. The CDR3: CASSRTYNEQFF. CDR3 DNA: TGTGCCAGCAGTCGGACTTACAATGAGCAGTTCTTC. The J gene is TRBJ2-1, the V gene TRBV7-9, with D tentatively TRBD2 (5 bases). The germline gives CDR1 SEHNR, CDR2 FQNEAQ (reference sequence). The CDR3 contains 12 residues. V lost 6 bases, J lost 4 bases, and 7 bases lay in between. Supplemented by reference TRBV7-9 and TRBJ2-1, the full variable domain reads DTGVSQNPRHKITKRGQNVTFRCDPISEHNRLYWYRQTLGQGPEFLTYFQNEAQLEKSRLLSDRFSAERPKGSFSTLEIQRTEQGDSAMYLCASSRTYNEQFFGPGTRLTVL.